A single sample is the source of the 9 T cell receptor beta chains below, sequenced in a study of blood T cell repertoires in COVID-19. Assay: immunoSEQ multiplex PCR; the TCRdb copy retains only in-frame clones and omits some. The sample shows about 140,000 clones, around four fifths of them seen only once. The sample was PBMCs or T cells enriched from blood (not recorded which). The receptors were sampled from a man aged 65 to 79 who had been exposed to COVID-19.

The genes are TRBV28 and TRBJ2-2; TRBD1 matches at 9 bases. Germline loops: CDR1 MDHEN, CDR2 SYDVKM. This CDR3 region has 17 residues. Losses at the gene ends were 5 bases for V and 6 bases for J; bases not matched to a gene: 13. The CDR3 protein is CASSTTGGARVAGELFF. In DNA form, the CDR3 reads TGTGCCAGCAGTACCACAGGGGGCGCCCGGGTAGCCGGGGAGCTGTTTTTT.

With respect to this clone: The same CDR3 arises from other DNA sequences in this sample as well. The rearrangement joins TRBV28 to TRBJ1-5; 8 nucleotides align to TRBD1. The junction had 0 bases not matched to a gene; V was cut back by 6 bases and J by 2 bases. Germline V CDR1 and CDR2: MDHEN, SYDVKM. The CDR3 sequence is 13 residues long. Written as DNA, the CDR3 is TGTGCCAGCAGGACAGGGGGCAATCAGCCCCAGCATTTT. Encoded protein: CASRTGGNQPQHF. The full variable domain, completed using reference TRBV28 and TRBJ1-5, is DVKVTQSSRYLVKRTGEKVFLECVQDMDHENMFWYRQDPGLGLRLIYFSYDVKMKEKGDIPEGYSVSREKKERFSLILESASTNQTSMYLCASRTGGNQPQHFGDGTRLSIL.

This chain joins TRBV4-3 and TRBJ1-6; TRBD1 is a possible D gene (6 bases). CDR3 length equals 14 residues. Between the trimmed V and J ends, which lost 4 bases and 7 bases, there was a span of 11 bases. From germline, CDR1 is LGHNA and CDR2 YSLEER. This chain's CDR3 is CASSLDSLNSPLHF. The DNA of the CDR3 is TGCGCCAGCAGCCTGGACAGCCTCAATTCACCCCTCCACTTT.

The gene calls are TRBV6-6 and TRBJ1-1, with unresolved D. V was shortened by 5 bases and J by 4 bases, with 11 bases between the two germline ends. CDR1 is MNHNY and CDR2 is SVGAGI in the germline V gene (reference sequence). This CDR3 spans 13 amino acids. For the CDR3, the DNA is TGTGCCAGCAGTGGCGGAGGAGGCACTGAAGCTTTCTTT. Its protein product is CASSGGGGTEAFF.

V usage is TRBV5-4 and J usage is TRBJ2-2, with D unclear. Germline V lookup: CDR1 SGHNT, CDR2 YYREEE (reference sequence). This CDR3 is built from 17 residues. With 0 bases removed from V and 1 base from J, the gap between germline ends came to 13 bases. The CDR3 spells CASSLEPLDLNTGELFF. The CDR3 DNA is TGTGCCAGCAGCTTGGAACCGCTAGATCTGAACACCGGGGAGCTGTTTTTT.

The rearrangement joins TRBV19 to TRBJ2-4, with 8 bases lining up with TRBD2. Germline CDR1 LNHDA, CDR2 SQIVND (reference sequence). V shed 6 bases and J 8 bases; nucleotides not matched to a gene: 9. The CDR3 spans 14 residues. CDR3 in DNA: TGTGCCAGTAGCCGGGAGGGAGTTTTAGACATTCAGTACTTC. Translation gives CASSREGVLDIQYF. Variable domain in full (rest from reference TRBV19 and TRBJ2-4): DGGITQSPKYLFRKEGQNVTLSCEQNLNHDAMYWYRQDPGQGLRLIYYSQIVNDFQKGDIAEGYSVSREKKESFPLTVTSAQKNPTAFYLCASSREGVLDIQYFGAGTRLSVL.

This chain connects TRBV19 to TRBJ1-4; D call uncertain. Germline lookup yields CDR1 LNHDA and CDR2 SQIVND (reference sequence). This CDR3 contains 15 residues. V lost 5 bases and J 3 bases, leaving 13 bases between the germline ends. In nucleotides, the CDR3 is TGTGCCAGTAGTTCGATGGGCAGGTCTAATGAAAAACTGTTTTTT. Its translation: CASSSMGRSNEKLFF.

The CDR3 DNA follows: TGTGCCTTTAGGGGCGGTCGCAATCAGCCCCAGCATTTT. As protein: CAFRGGRNQPQHF. This sequence joins TRBV30 and TRBJ1-5, with D maybe TRBD1 (5 bases). Per germline, CDR1 GTSNPN and CDR2 SVGIG (reference sequence). The CDR3 spans 13 residues. Trimming removed 7 bases from V and 2 bases from J, with 12 bases in between.

The CDR3: CASSLSQTGGGEKLFF. The CDR3 region has the DNA TGCGCCAGCAGCTTGTCACAAACAGGGGGCGGCGAAAAACTGTTTTTT. The chain uses TRBV5-1 and TRBJ1-4, with TRBD1 matching over 9 bases. CDR3 length: 16 residues. V was clipped by 1 base and J by 8 bases; unmatched bases: 9. Germline V lookup: CDR1 SGHRS, CDR2 YFSETQ. Complete variable domain (other parts from reference TRBV5-1 and TRBJ1-4): KAGVTQTPRYLIKTRGQQVTLSCSPISGHRSVSWYQQTPGQGLQFLFEYFSETQRNKGNFPGRFSGRQFSNSRSEMNVSTLELGDSALYLCASSLSQTGGGEKLFFGSGTQLSVL.